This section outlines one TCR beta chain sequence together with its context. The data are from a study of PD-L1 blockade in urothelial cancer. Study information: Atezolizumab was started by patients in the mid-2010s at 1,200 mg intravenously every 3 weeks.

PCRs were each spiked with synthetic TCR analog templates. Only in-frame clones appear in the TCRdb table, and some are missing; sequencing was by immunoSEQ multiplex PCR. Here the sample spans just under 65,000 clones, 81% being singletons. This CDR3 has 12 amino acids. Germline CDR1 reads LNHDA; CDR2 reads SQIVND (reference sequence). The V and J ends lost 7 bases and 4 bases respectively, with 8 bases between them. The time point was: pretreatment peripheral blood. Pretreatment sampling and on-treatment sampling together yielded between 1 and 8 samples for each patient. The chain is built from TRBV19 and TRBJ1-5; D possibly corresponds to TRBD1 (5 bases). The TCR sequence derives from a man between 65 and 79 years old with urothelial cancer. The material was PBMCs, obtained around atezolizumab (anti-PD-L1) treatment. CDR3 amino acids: CASIGVNQPQHF. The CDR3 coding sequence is TGTGCCAGTATAGGGGTTAATCAGCCCCAGCATTTT.